The present entry profiles one TCR beta chain with its context. Germline values: CDR1 MGHRA, CDR2 YSYEKL. The CDR3 has 15 amino acids. Trimming took 4 bases from V and 2 from J, leaving 12 bases between them. Authors' data handling: Estimation of nucleated cell counts was performed using reference gene primer amplification. Here immunoSEQ multiplex PCR was the method, and the copy in TCRdb shows in-frame clones only, minus some. V and J calls and clone size are those listed in that table; D and trimming were worked out from the DNA. The table lists over 90,000 clones, around 84% of them singletons, with around 3% in the top ten. The sample belongs to a study of blood T cell repertoires in COVID-19. Study as a whole: The United States, Italy and Spain were the sources of the acute and convalescent COVID-19 samples. Sources were T cells, B-cell-depleted T cells, or PBMCs; the material itself was cDNA or gDNA.

The J gene is TRBJ2-1, the V gene TRBV4-1; tentative D call: TRBD2 (6 bases). Source material: peripheral blood. The receptor comes from a man between 50 and 59 years old with active or convalescent COVID-19. The CDR3 reads CASSRLAAPYNEQFF. CDR3 sequence (DNA): TGCGCCAGCAGCCGATTAGCGGCCCCCTACAATGAGCAGTTCTTC.